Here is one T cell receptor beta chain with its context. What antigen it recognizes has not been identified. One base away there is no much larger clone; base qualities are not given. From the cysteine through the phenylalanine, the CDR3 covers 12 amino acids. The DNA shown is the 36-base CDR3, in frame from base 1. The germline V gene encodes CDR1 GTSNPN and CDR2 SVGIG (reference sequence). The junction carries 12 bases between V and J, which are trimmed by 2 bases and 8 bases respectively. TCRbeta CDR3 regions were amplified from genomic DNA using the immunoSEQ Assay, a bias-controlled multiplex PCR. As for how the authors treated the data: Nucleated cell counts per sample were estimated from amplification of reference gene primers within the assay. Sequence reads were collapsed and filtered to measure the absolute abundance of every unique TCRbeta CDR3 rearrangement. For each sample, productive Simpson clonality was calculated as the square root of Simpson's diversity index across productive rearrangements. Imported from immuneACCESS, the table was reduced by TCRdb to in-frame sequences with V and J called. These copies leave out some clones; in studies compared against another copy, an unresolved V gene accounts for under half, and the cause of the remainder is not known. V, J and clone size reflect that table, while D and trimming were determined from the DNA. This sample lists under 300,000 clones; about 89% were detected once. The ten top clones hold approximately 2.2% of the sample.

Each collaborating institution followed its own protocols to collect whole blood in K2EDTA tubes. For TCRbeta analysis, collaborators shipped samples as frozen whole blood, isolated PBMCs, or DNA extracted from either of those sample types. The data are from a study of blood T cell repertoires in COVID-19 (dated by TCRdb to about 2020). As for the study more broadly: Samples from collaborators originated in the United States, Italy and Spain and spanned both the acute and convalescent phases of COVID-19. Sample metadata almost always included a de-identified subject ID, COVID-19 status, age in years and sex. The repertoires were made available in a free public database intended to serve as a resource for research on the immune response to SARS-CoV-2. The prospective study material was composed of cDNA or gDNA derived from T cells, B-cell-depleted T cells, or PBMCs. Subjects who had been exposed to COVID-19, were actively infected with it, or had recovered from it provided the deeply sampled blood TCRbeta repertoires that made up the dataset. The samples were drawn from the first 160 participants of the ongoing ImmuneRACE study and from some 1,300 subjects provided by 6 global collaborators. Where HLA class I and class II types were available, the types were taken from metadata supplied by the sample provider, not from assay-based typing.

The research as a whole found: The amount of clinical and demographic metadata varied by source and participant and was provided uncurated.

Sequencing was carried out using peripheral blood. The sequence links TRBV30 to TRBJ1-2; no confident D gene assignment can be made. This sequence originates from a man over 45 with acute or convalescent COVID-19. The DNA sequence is TGTGCCTGGAGTACACGAGGGCACGGCTACACCTTC. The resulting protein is CAWSTRGHGYTF.